These T cell receptor beta chains were read from a single sample in a study of shared clonotypes between healthy human individuals. Measured with immunoSEQ multiplex PCR; TCRdb has only the in-frame clones, and not every one. This table has over a million clones, approximately 96% appearing once. The source material was naive CD4+ T cells sorted from blood. The source is a man younger than 45 in good health. Each CDR3 is given with its conserved first and last residue. D genes are given only for firm matches. Clone size is given for some rows only: seen once, a few or many times, or a class if the clone is expanded.

DNA | CDR3 | J | V | size | D
TGTAGCGTGAGGATAGGAGGCAGCACAGATACGCAGTATTTT | CSVRIGGSTDTQYF | TRBJ2-3 | TRBV18 | NA | NA
TGTGCCACCAGCAGAGGAGGGCGGAGGACCAACGGAGCCTACGAGCAGTACTTC | CATSRGGRRTNGAYEQYF | TRBJ2-7 | TRBV15 | NA | NA
TGTGCCAGTAGTCTTGCTAATCAGCCCCAGCATTTT | CASSLANQPQHF | TRBJ1-5 | TRBV19 | NA | NA
TGTGCCAGCAGCGTAAGGCTAGCGGACAATGAGCAGTTCTTC | CASSVRLADNEQFF | TRBJ2-1 | TRBV9 | NA | TRBD2
TGTGCCAGCAGTGAAAACAGGGACAATGAGCAGTTCTTC | CASSENRDNEQFF | TRBJ2-1 | TRBV2 | NA | NA
TGTGCCTGCCGAACTAGCGGGAGCAACGAGCAGTACTTC | CACRTSGSNEQYF | TRBJ2-7 | TRBV13 | NA | TRBD2
TGTGCCAGTAAACATTTAGATCAGCCCCAGCATTTT | CASKHLDQPQHF | TRBJ1-5 | TRBV19 | once | NA
TGCGCCAGCAGCCAAGTTTTGAGGGCCCATGGTGAGCAGTTCTTC | CASSQVLRAHGEQFF | TRBJ2-1 | TRBV4-1 | NA | NA
TGTGCCAGCTCACCTCGGGAAAACGGTCTCGAGCAGTACTTC | CASSPRENGLEQYF | TRBJ2-7 | TRBV18 | NA | NA
TGTGCCAGCAGCATGGGACAGGGGGCTGGTGGCTACACCTTC | CASSMGQGAGGYTF | TRBJ1-2 | TRBV7-9 | NA | TRBD1
TGCAGCGTCCCTGGACTAGCGGGAGGGTACGAGCAGTACTTC | CSVPGLAGGYEQYF | TRBJ2-7 | TRBV29-1 | once | TRBD2
TGCGCCAGCAGTGTGGCTGTCCCTACGCAGTATTTT | CASSVAVPTQYF | TRBJ2-3 | TRBV10-2 | NA | NA
TGTGCCAGCAGTGAAGCGCTTCTAAGGCGGGCCACCTTC | CASSEALLRRATF | TRBJ1-2 | TRBV2 | NA | NA
TGTGCCAGCAGTGAAGAAGTAGCGGGAGCCTACAATGAGCAGTTCTTC | CASSEEVAGAYNEQFF | TRBJ2-1 | TRBV2 | NA | TRBD2
TGTGCCAGCAGTGTATCTAGCGGGAGGGGTGAGACCCAGTACTTC | CASSVSSGRGETQYF | TRBJ2-5 | TRBV27 | NA | TRBD2
TGTGCCAGCAGGTCGACAGGGGCGGAGGAAAAACTGTTTTTT | CASRSTGAEEKLFF | TRBJ1-4 | TRBV2 | NA | TRBD1
TGTGCCAGCAGTGATTCCAGAGGGACAGGGGGGACTGAAGCTTTCTTT | CASSDSRGTGGTEAFF | TRBJ1-1 | TRBV2 | NA | TRBD1
TGTGCCAGCAGCTTAGACATGACTAGAGCCGCCTACAATGAGCAGTTCTTC | CASSLDMTRAAYNEQFF | TRBJ2-1 | TRBV11-3 | NA | NA
TGTGCCAGCAGCTTAATGCTGGGCAGTCCGACCACCATATATTTT | CASSLMLGSPTTIYF | TRBJ1-3 | TRBV7-8 | NA | NA
TGTGCCAGCAGCTCCGGACGCAGGGGGCTCCATCAGCCCCAGCATTTT | CASSSGRRGLHQPQHF | TRBJ1-5 | TRBV5-6 | NA | TRBD1
TGTGCCAGCAGCGTGAAAGCGGGAGAGGGCGGGGAGCTGTTTTTT | CASSVKAGEGGELFF | TRBJ2-2 | TRBV5-4 | NA | TRBD2
TGTGCCAGCAGCAGGGCACCTAACTATGGCTACACCTTC | CASSRAPNYGYTF | TRBJ1-2 | TRBV21-1 | once | NA
TGTGCCAGCAGCCGGAAGGACAGGGGGCAGCAGTACTTC | CASSRKDRGQQYF | TRBJ2-7 | TRBV5-5 | NA | TRBD1
TGTGCCACCAGCAGAGGAGGAGGGGCTGAGAACACTGAAGCTTTCTTT | CATSRGGGAENTEAFF | TRBJ1-1 | TRBV15 | NA | NA
TGTGCCAGTAGTGCGGGACAGGGGGCAACAGATACGCAGTATTTT | CASSAGQGATDTQYF | TRBJ2-3 | TRBV19 | NA | TRBD1
TGTGCCAGCAGCCCGACTCAAAGGGGCAGGTCCACAGATACGCAGTATTTT | CASSPTQRGRSTDTQYF | TRBJ2-3 | TRBV7-8 | NA | NA
TGCGCCAGCAGCCCTATGGGACTGCAGGTTTCATACGAGCAGTACTTC | CASSPMGLQVSYEQYF | TRBJ2-7 | TRBV5-1 | once | NA
TGTGCCAGCAGTTTACCCGGCGGGGCGGGCACAGATACGCAGTATTTT | CASSLPGGAGTDTQYF | TRBJ2-3 | TRBV28 | once | NA
TGTGCCAGCAGCAACCGGGACAGGGTTGAGGAGCAGTACTTC | CASSNRDRVEEQYF | TRBJ2-7 | TRBV14 | NA | TRBD1
TGTGCCAGCAGTTTTTCCCCAGATACGCAGTATTTT | CASSFSPDTQYF | TRBJ2-3 | TRBV28 | NA | NA
TGCGCCAGCAGCTGGACCCGTCTAACAGGGAGCTCAGGTGAAAAACTGTTTTTT | CASSWTRLTGSSGEKLFF | TRBJ1-4 | TRBV5-1 | NA | NA
TGTGCCAGCAGCTTTCTCCGGACAGGGAGAGCTGAAGCTTTCTTT | CASSFLRTGRAEAFF | TRBJ1-1 | TRBV5-8 | NA | TRBD1
TGCGCCAGCAGCCAAGAGGTCCAGTTTAACTATGGCTACACCTTC | CASSQEVQFNYGYTF | TRBJ1-2 | TRBV4-1 | NA | NA
TGTGCCAGCAGCTTAGTCGACGGGAGGGTCCCCTACAATGAGCAGTTCTTC | CASSLVDGRVPYNEQFF | TRBJ2-1 | TRBV7-9 | NA | TRBD2
TGTGCCACCAGCAGAGATAGCCCGAGACAGGGGGCCGGCAATCAGCCCCAGCATTTT | CATSRDSPRQGAGNQPQHF | TRBJ1-5 | TRBV15 | once | TRBD1
TGTGCCAGCAGCGTCGCCCCAACCTACGAGCAGTACTTC | CASSVAPTYEQYF | TRBJ2-7 | TRBV9 | NA | NA
TGTGCCATCAGTGGCTGGAGCGGTGCCTACAATGAGCAGTTCTTC | CAISGWSGAYNEQFF | TRBJ2-1 | TRBV10-3 | once | NA
TGTGCCTGGAGGGCCGGGACTAGCGGGAACAATGAGCAGTTCTTC | CAWRAGTSGNNEQFF | TRBJ2-1 | TRBV30 | NA | TRBD2
TGTGCCAGCAGCTTAGTAGGGGGAGGGCAGCCCCAGCATTTT | CASSLVGGGQPQHF | TRBJ1-5 | TRBV11-2 | NA | NA
TGTGCCAGCAACCCCGGGACCCCCAATCAGCCCCAGCATTTT | CASNPGTPNQPQHF | TRBJ1-5 | TRBV6-6 | NA | NA
TGTGCCAGCAGCTTACGAGGCAGAGCTGAGCAGTTCTTC | CASSLRGRAEQFF | TRBJ2-1 | TRBV13 | NA | NA
TGTGCCAGCTCACCACCGAGTTCCAACAGGGTTCACGAGCAGTACTTC | CASSPPSSNRVHEQYF | TRBJ2-7 | TRBV18 | NA | NA
TGTGCCAGCAGTTCTTGGGGGGAGGGCTACACCTTC | CASSSWGEGYTF | TRBJ1-2 | TRBV28 | once | NA